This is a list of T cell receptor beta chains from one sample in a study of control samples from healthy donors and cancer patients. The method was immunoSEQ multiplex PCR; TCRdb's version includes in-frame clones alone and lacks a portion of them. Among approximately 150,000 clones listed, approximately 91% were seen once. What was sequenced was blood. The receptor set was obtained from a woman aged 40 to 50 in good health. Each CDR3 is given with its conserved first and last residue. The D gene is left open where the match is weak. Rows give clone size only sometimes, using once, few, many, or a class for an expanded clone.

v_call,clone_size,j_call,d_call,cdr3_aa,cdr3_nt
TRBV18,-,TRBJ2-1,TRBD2,CASSGVSGGAGNEQFF,TGTGCCAGCTCAGGAGTGAGCGGGGGGGCTGGTAATGAGCAGTTCTTC
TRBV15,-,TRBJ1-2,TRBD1,CATRDGQGAVYGYTF,TGTGCCACCAGGGACGGACAGGGGGCGGTCTATGGCTACACCTTC
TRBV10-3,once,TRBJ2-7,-,CAISDGGPYEQYF,TGTGCCATCAGTGATGGGGGTCCCTACGAGCAGTACTTC
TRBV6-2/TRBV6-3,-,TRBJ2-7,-,CASSRTGYEQYF,TGTGCCAGCAGCCGGACTGGCTACGAGCAGTACTTC
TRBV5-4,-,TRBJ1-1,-,CASSPSTRGVAEAFF,TGTGCCAGCAGCCCCAGCACGAGGGGGGTGGCTGAAGCTTTCTTT
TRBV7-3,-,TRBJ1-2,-,CASSRVKGNSGYGYTF,TGTGCCAGCAGCCGTGTGAAGGGGAATTCTGGCTATGGCTACACCTTC
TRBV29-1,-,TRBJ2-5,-,CSVRDGGGETQYF,TGCAGCGTCAGGGATGGGGGCGGGGAGACCCAGTACTTC
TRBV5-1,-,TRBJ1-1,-,CASSLGAVNILNTEAFF,TGCGCCAGCAGCTTGGGGGCAGTCAACATATTGAACACTGAAGCTTTCTTT
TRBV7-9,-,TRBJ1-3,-,CASSQNTIYF,TGTGCCAGCAGCCAAAACACCATATATTTT
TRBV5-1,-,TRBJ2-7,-,CASSRRDSYEQYF,TGCGCCAGCAGCCGCAGGGACTCCTACGAGCAGTACTTC
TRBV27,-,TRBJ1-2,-,CASSSSWGNYGYTF,TGTGCCAGCAGCTCATCGTGGGGGAACTATGGCTACACCTTC
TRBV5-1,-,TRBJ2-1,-,CASSLSWSSYNEQFF,TGCGCCAGCAGCCTATCCTGGAGCTCCTACAATGAGCAGTTCTTC
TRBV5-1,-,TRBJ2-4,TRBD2,CASSPEGLAGGFLAKNIQYF,TGCGCCAGCAGCCCCGAGGGACTAGCGGGGGGTTTTCTAGCCAAAAACATTCAGTACTTC
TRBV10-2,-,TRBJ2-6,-,CASSGTAGANVLTF,TGCGCCAGCAGTGGGACGGCTGGGGCCAACGTCCTGACTTTC
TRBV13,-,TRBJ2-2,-,CASSFEGNTGELFF,TGTGCCAGCAGCTTCGAGGGGAACACCGGGGAGCTGTTTTTT
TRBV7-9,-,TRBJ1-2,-,CASSFGSGLNYGYTF,TGTGCCAGCAGCTTCGGATCAGGACTTAACTATGGCTACACCTTC
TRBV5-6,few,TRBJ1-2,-,CASSWGKGNRVASGYTF,TGTGCCAGCAGCTGGGGGAAGGGTAACAGGGTGGCGTCGGGGTACACCTTC
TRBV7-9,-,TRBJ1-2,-,CASSRTDQYTF,TGTGCCAGCAGCCGGACGGACCAATACACCTTC
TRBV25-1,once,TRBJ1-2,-,CASSESSDGYTF,TGTGCCAGCAGTGAATCTTCGGATGGCTACACCTTC
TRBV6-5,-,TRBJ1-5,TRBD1,CAITGGAGQPQHF,TGTGCCATCACAGGGGGCGCGGGACAGCCCCAGCATTTT
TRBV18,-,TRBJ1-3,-,CASSADGGPGNTIYF,TGTGCCAGCTCAGCTGACGGGGGCCCTGGAAACACCATATATTTT
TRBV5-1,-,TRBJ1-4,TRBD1,CASSFTRTGLNEKLFF,TGCGCCAGCAGCTTCACCCGGACAGGGCTTAATGAAAAACTGTTTTTT
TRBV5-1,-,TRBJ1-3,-,CASRVNSGNTIYF,TGCGCCAGCCGAGTAAACTCTGGAAACACCATATATTTT
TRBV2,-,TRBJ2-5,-,CASSPHGETQYF,TGTGCCAGCAGTCCCCATGGGGAGACCCAGTACTTC
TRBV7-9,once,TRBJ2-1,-,CASSLVVEQFF,TGTGCCAGCAGCTTAGTTGTTGAGCAGTTCTTC
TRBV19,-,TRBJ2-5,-,CARPPVQGQETQYF,TGTGCCAGACCCCCTGTACAGGGACAAGAGACCCAGTACTTC
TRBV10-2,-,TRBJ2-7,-,CASSESMTAYEQYF,TGCGCCAGCAGTGAGTCGATGACAGCCTACGAGCAGTACTTC
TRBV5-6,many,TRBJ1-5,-,CASSRWGGNQPQHF,TGTGCCAGCAGCCGCTGGGGGGGGAATCAGCCCCAGCATTTT
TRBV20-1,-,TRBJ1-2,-,CSASRGELGYTF,TGCAGTGCTAGTCGAGGGGAGCTTGGCTACACCTTC
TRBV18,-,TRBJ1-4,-,CASSPQGTDEKLFF,TGTGCCAGCTCACCTCAGGGTACCGATGAAAAACTGTTTTTT
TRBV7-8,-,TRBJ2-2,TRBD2,CASSPQRGEAGELFF,TGTGCCAGCAGCCCACAGCGGGGGGAGGCCGGGGAGCTGTTTTTT
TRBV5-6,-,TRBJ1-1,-,CASSLQGTGIQPEAFF,TGTGCCAGCAGCTTGCAGGGGACGGGAATTCAGCCTGAAGCTTTCTTT
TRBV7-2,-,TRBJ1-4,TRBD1,CASSLPGQGYEKLFF,TGTGCCAGCAGCTTACCGGGACAGGGTTATGAAAAACTGTTTTTT
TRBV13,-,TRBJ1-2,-,CASSSNPGDYGYTF,TGTGCCAGCAGCTCAAACCCGGGGGACTATGGCTACACCTTC
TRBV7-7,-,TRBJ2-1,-,CASSLGQHNEQFF,TGTGCCAGCAGCTTAGGACAGCACAATGAGCAGTTCTTC
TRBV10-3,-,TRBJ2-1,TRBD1,CTISENGGQNNEQFF,TGTACCATCAGTGAGAATGGGGGACAGAACAATGAGCAGTTCTTC
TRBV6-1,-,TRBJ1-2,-,CASSEALTGFPYGYTF,TGTGCCAGCAGTGAAGCGCTCACAGGGTTTCCCTATGGCTACACCTTC
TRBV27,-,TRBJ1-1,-,CASSEGTEAFF,TGTGCCAGCAGCGAGGGGACTGAAGCTTTCTTT